The 13 T cell receptor beta chains below were found in one sample sequenced in a study of CD8+ T cells in alopecia areata. The treatment was: oral pan-JAK inhibitor, 5-10 mg twice daily. cDNA serving as the sequencing template came from extracted, reverse transcribed RNA. This table comes from immunoSEQ multiplex PCR, and its TCRdb copy is limited to in-frame clones, with some not included. The sample holds 130,000 or so clones, over 60% seen once. This sample comprised CD4+ T cells sorted from blood, obtained at week 4, from a patient treated with tofacitinib. These receptors were taken from a human donor with alopecia areata.

The chain has TRBV4-3 and TRBJ2-7; tentatively, D is TRBD1 (5 bases). V was trimmed by 2 bases and J by 5 bases, leaving 19 bases between them. The CDR3 spans 16 residues. CDR1 is LGHNA and CDR2 is YSLEER in the germline V gene. CDR3 nucleotide sequence: TGCGCCAGCAGCCAAATAAGCTCAGGGTCCCCCCACGAGCAGTACTTC. Residues: CASSQISSGSPHEQYF.

The chain joins TRBV18 to TRBJ1-1; D perhaps matches TRBD1 (6 bases). V was pared by 3 bases and J by 5 bases, with 19 bases between. This CDR3 has 16 amino acids. From germline, CDR1 is KGHSH and CDR2 LQKENI. In DNA form, the CDR3 reads TGTGCCAGCTCACCCCCAGGGGTCAGGGGAGAGACTGAAGCTTTCTTT. Its protein is CASSPPGVRGETEAFF.

The chain joins TRBV4-1 to TRBJ1-1, with TRBD1 as a possible D gene (5 bases). Trimming left V 4 bases short and J 4 bases short, with 16 bases between. The CDR3 loop spans 15 amino acids. Germline V lookup: CDR1 MGHRA, CDR2 YSYEKL. The CDR3 DNA is TGCGCCAGCAGCCTTGAGACAGTCAAGGTCACTGAAGCTTTCTTT. Translation gives CASSLETVKVTEAFF.

J is TRBJ1-2 and V is TRBV18; the match to TRBD1 covers 9 bases. The CDR3 totals 14 residues. J lost 8 bases, V lost 3 bases, and 7 bases had no gene match. Germline CDR1 KGHSH, CDR2 LQKENI. The CDR3 reads CASSPGQGEEGYTF. The CDR3 region has the DNA TGTGCCAGCTCACCGGGACAGGGCGAAGAGGGCTACACCTTC.

V gene TRBV29-1 combines with J gene TRBJ2-7; no reliable D call. The CDR3 length is 12 residues. Trimming removed 4 bases at V and 3 bases at J, with 10 bases between. CDR1 and CDR2 (germline): SQVTM, ANQGSEA. The CDR3 loop reads CSVAVADYEQYF. The CDR3 DNA reads as TGCAGCGTTGCCGTGGCAGACTACGAGCAGTACTTC.

The chain couples TRBV7-3 to TRBJ2-5; D gene unclear. The CDR3 consists of 14 residues. Trimming cost V 5 bases and J 1 base, with 11 bases left between them. Germline CDR1 reads SGHTA; CDR2 reads FQGTGA. CDR3 in DNA: TGTGCCAGCAGCCCTCAGGCAGGCCAAGAGACCCAGTACTTC. It specifies CASSPQAGQETQYF. Supplemented by reference TRBV7-3 and TRBJ2-5, the full variable domain reads GAGVSQTPSNKVTEKGKYVELRCDPISGHTALYWYRQSLGQGPEFLIYFQGTGAADDSGLPNDRFFAVRPEGSVSTLKIQRTERGDSAVYLCASSPQAGQETQYFGPGTRLLVL.

Remarks on this clone: One junction end does not reproduce the germline sequence, and a read error may be involved. This sequence joins TRBV7-2 and TRBJ1-1; D gene uncertain. Germline loops: CDR1 SGHTA, CDR2 FQGNSA. The CDR3 is 14 amino acids. The CDR3 DNA reads as TGTGCCAGCAGCTTAGAGGAGAGGCGGTCTCTTTGGGCCTTT. It yields the protein CASSLEERRSLWAF.

This CDR3 is CASSLGPSGTTDTQYF. The CDR3 region has the DNA TGTGCCAGCAGCTTAGGTCCTAGCGGGACAACAGATACGCAGTATTTT. V is TRBV7-2 and J is TRBJ2-3; 9 bases are a match to TRBD2. Trimming removed 1 base from V and 3 bases from J; junction bases left unmatched: 5. The CDR3 totals 16 residues. Germline lookup yields CDR1 SGHTA and CDR2 FQGNSA.

This clone has only a few counts. The V and J genes are TRBV7-8 and TRBJ2-5; D is perhaps TRBD2 (5 bases). The V and J ends lost 4 bases and 5 bases respectively, with 11 bases between them. The CDR3 runs to 13 residues. The germline V gene has CDR1 SGHVS and CDR2 FQNEAQ. The CDR3 nucleotides read TGTGCCAGCAGCTGGCCTGGGGAGGAGACCCAGTACTTC. Amino acids: CASSWPGEETQYF.

The rearrangement joins TRBV2 to TRBJ2-3; 7 bases agree with TRBD2. The trim removed 6 bases at V and 0 bases at J, leaving 3 bases unmatched. Germline V gene lookup returns CDR1 SNHLY and CDR2 FYNNEI. This CDR3 has 14 amino acids. The chain's CDR3 is CASSSGTSTDTQYF. In nucleotides, the CDR3 is TGTGCCAGCAGCAGCGGGACTAGCACAGATACGCAGTATTTT.

The V call is TRBV6-1, the J call TRBJ1-2, with D possibly TRBD1 on 5 matching bases. Germline-derived CDR1 and CDR2 are MNHNS and SASEGT. The CDR3 has 13 residues. V dropped 4 bases and J dropped 4 bases, with 10 bases sitting between them. The CDR3 region is CASSAGGGYGYTF. CDR3 DNA: TGTGCCAGCAGTGCCGGGGGAGGCTATGGCTACACCTTC.

The chain recombines TRBV29-1 with TRBJ2-7, with D perhaps TRBD1 (5 bases). The CDR3 consists of 15 residues. From germline, CDR1 is SQVTM and CDR2 ANQGSEA. V lost 1 base and J lost 5, with 18 bases in between. CDR3 sequence: CSVEGAQGRKNEQYF. CDR3 nucleotide sequence: TGCAGCGTTGAAGGAGCCCAGGGCAGAAAGAACGAGCAGTACTTC.

The rearrangement joins TRBV2 to TRBJ1-1; D remains ambiguous. V was cut by 9 bases and J by 1 base, with 18 bases left in between. The CDR3 is made up of 15 amino acids. Germline CDR1 SNHLY, CDR2 FYNNEI. The CDR3 DNA reads as TGTGCCAGAAGGTCTTCGGCGGCCTCGAACACTGAAGCTTTCTTT. This encodes CARRSSAASNTEAFF.